These 24 T cell receptor beta chains share one sample of origin, sequenced in a study of blood T cell repertoires in COVID-19. TCRdb's table, derived via immunoSEQ multiplex PCR, lists solely in-frame clones and lacks some. The data contain about 330,000 clones, approximately 88% of them singletons. The sample taken for sequencing was peripheral blood. The source is a woman aged 45-59 years with active or convalescent COVID-19.

CDR3 amino acids: CASSAGEVGAFF. CDR3 DNA: TGTGCCAGCAGCGCGGGGGAGGTTGGGGCTTTCTTT. This chain uses TRBV9 with TRBJ1-1; a weak D match, TRBD1 (5 bases). The CDR3 is 12 residues long. The V end lost 3 bases, the J end lost 11 bases, and 14 bases lay between the germline ends. CDR1 SGDLS and CDR2 YYNGEE come from the germline V gene.

The V gene is TRBV11-2, the J gene TRBJ1-1, with a weak D call TRBD1 (5 bases). Trimming shortened V by 1 base and J by 5 bases, and 11 bases separated the two germline ends. The CDR3 contains 14 residues. From germline, CDR1 is SGHAT and CDR2 FQNNGV. The DNA for the CDR3 is TGTGCCAGCAGCTTAGGCGGGGGGGAGACTGAAGCTTTCTTT. Translating it yields CASSLGGGETEAFF.

The V call is TRBV27, the J call TRBJ1-6; TRBD1 agrees at 9 bases. The J segment lost 13 bases and the V segment lost 0 bases, leaving 10 bases of the junction unmatched. Germline values: CDR1 MNHEY, CDR2 SMNVEV (reference sequence). The CDR3 runs 16 residues. This CDR3 reads CASSLSRGTGLFPLHF. The CDR3 DNA reads TGTGCCAGCAGTTTATCTCGTGGGACAGGGCTGTTCCCCCTCCACTTT.

The chain employs TRBV12-5 and TRBJ1-2; 7 bases align to TRBD1. The J segment lost 4 bases and the V segment lost 1 base, leaving 6 bases of the junction unmatched. From germline, CDR1 is LGHNT and CDR2 FRNRAP. The CDR3 runs 15 residues. For the CDR3, the DNA is TGTGCTAGTGGTTTGGCTCCGGCAGGGGGCTATGGCTACACCTTC. Encoded protein: CASGLAPAGGYGYTF.

The chain recombines TRBV28 with TRBJ1-4, with D possibly TRBD1 on 6 matching bases. This CDR3 comprises 17 residues. V was trimmed by 5 bases and J by 11 bases, leaving 27 bases between them. The V gene's germline CDR1 is MDHEN and CDR2 SYDVKM. CDR3 sequence (DNA): TGTGCCAGCAGTCCCTCTGGCTCGACAGGCCCTAAGGGGAAACTGTTTTTT. Translated, it gives CASSPSGSTGPKGKLFF.

The gene calls are TRBV9 and TRBJ1-4; TRBD1 matches at 7 bases. V lost 7 bases to trimming and J lost 8 bases; unmatched junction nucleotides: 8. The CDR3 loop spans 13 amino acids. Germline-derived CDR1 and CDR2 are SGDLS and YYNGEE. The CDR3 DNA reads TGTGCCAGCTCTAACAGGGGTGGGGAAAAACTGTTTTTT. This encodes CASSNRGGEKLFF.

This clone was seen a single time. The V and J genes are TRBV7-3 and TRBJ2-2; 9 bases are shared with TRBD2. Germline lookup yields CDR1 SGHTA and CDR2 FQGTGA. Germline trimming cut 2 bases from V and 2 bases from J; bases unmatched to any gene: 3. This CDR3 has 16 residues. CDR3 sequence: CASSLWLAGNTGELFF. The CDR3, as DNA: TGTGCCAGCAGCTTATGGCTAGCGGGAAACACCGGGGAGCTGTTTTTT. Together with reference TRBV7-3 and TRBJ2-2, the CDR3 gives the full variable domain: GAGVSQTPSNKVTEKGKYVELRCDPISGHTALYWYRQSLGQGPEFLIYFQGTGAADDSGLPNDRFFAVRPEGSVSTLKIQRTERGDSAVYLCASSLWLAGNTGELFFGEGSRLTVL.

The chain recombines TRBV9 with TRBJ2-2; 7 bases line up with TRBD2. Germline trimming cut 0 bases from V and 2 bases from J; bases unmatched to any gene: 10. This CDR3 is 18 amino acids long. The germline CDR1 and CDR2 sequences are SGDLS and YYNGEE. The CDR3 reads CASSVGGGTQTNTGELFF. CDR3 DNA sequence: TGTGCCAGCAGCGTAGGGGGAGGGACGCAAACAAACACCGGGGAGCTGTTTTTT.

The gene calls are TRBV29-1 and TRBJ2-1; 8 bases are shared with TRBD2. CDR1 is SQVTM, CDR2 ANQGSEA, per germline. The V and J ends lost 3 bases and 7 bases, in that order; junction bases with no gene match: 2. The CDR3 totals 12 residues. CDR3: CSVEGTRNEQFF. CDR3 DNA sequence: TGCAGCGTTGAGGGGACTAGAAATGAGCAGTTCTTC.

This rearrangement joins TRBV6-7 to TRBJ1-2, with a weak D call TRBD1 (5 bases). TRBV6-7 is marked as an open reading frame, function uncertain. Deletions cut 7 bases from V and 4 bases from J, with 19 bases between. This CDR3 contains 15 residues. The CDR3 DNA sequence: TGTGCCAGCACCCATCCGGGGGGAGAGACCTATGGCTACACCTTC. Its protein product is CASTHPGGETYGYTF.

This sequence joins TRBV11-2 and TRBJ2-1, with TRBD2 as a possible D gene (6 bases). Trimming removed 4 bases from V and 5 bases from J, with 15 bases in between. The germline gives CDR1 SGHAT, CDR2 FQNNGV. This CDR3 is 15 amino acids long. As DNA, the CDR3 is TGTGCCAGCAGCTCAGAGGGGACTGGGGACAATGAGCAGTTCTTC. This gives the protein CASSSEGTGDNEQFF.

The CDR3 loop is CSVEGGRQTDTQYF. DNA of the CDR3: TGCAGCGTTGAAGGGGGGAGGCAGACAGATACGCAGTATTTT. The rearrangement joins TRBV29-1 to TRBJ2-3; the D gene is possibly TRBD2 (6 bases). Germline CDR1 is SQVTM and CDR2 is ANQGSEA. The CDR3 consists of 14 residues. With 1 base removed from V and 3 bases from J, the gap between germline ends came to 11 bases.

This clone turned up a few times. The chain combines TRBV3-1 (or the pseudogene TRBV3-2) with TRBJ2-7; a weak D match, TRBD1 (5 bases). This CDR3 has 14 residues. V was cut by 3 bases and J by 3 bases, with 12 bases left in between. CDR1 is LGHDT and CDR2 is YNNKEL in the germline V gene (reference sequence). CDR3 sequence reads: CASSHVLRDYEQYF. CDR3 DNA: TGTGCCAGCAGCCATGTGCTCAGGGACTACGAGCAGTACTTC.

The J gene is TRBJ1-5, the V gene TRBV5-3, with D possibly TRBD1 on 5 matching bases. TRBV5-3 qualifies as an ORF whose function is uncertain. This CDR3 comprises 11 residues. The V end lost 4 bases, the J end lost 12 bases, and 11 bases lay between the germline ends. CDR3 residues: CARSLRQCQHF. The CDR3 nucleotides read TGTGCCAGAAGCCTAAGACAGTGCCAGCATTTT.

This chain links TRBV19 with TRBJ1-3; perhaps TRBD1 as D (5 bases). V was cut by 8 bases and J by 0 bases, with 11 bases left in between. Per germline, CDR1 LNHDA and CDR2 SQIVND (reference sequence). This CDR3 spans 14 amino acids. The CDR3 protein is CASDSQSSGNTIYF. CDR3 bases: TGTGCCAGTGACAGTCAATCCTCTGGAAACACCATATATTTT.

V is TRBV18 and J is TRBJ2-2, with D unresolved. This CDR3 is built from 12 residues. V was shortened by 6 bases and J by 5 bases, with 7 bases between the two germline ends. The V gene's germline CDR1 is KGHSH and CDR2 LQKENI. The CDR3 DNA reads TGTGCCAGCTCCCCTCTTACCGGGGAGCTGTTTTTT. Translating it yields CASSPLTGELFF.

The chain employs TRBV27 and TRBJ1-4, with 8 bases lining up with TRBD1. The CDR3 covers 15 residues. Trimming removed 4 bases from V and 8 bases from J; junction bases left unmatched: 9. The V gene's germline CDR1 is MNHEY and CDR2 SMNVEV (reference sequence). This CDR3 is CASSSPGQGREKLFF. CDR3 nucleotide sequence: TGTGCCAGCAGTTCCCCCGGACAGGGACGAGAAAAACTGTTTTTT. Combining the CDR3 with reference TRBV27 and TRBJ1-4 gives the whole variable domain EAQVTQNPRYLITVTGKKLTVTCSQNMNHEYMSWYRQDPGLGLRQIYYSMNVEVTDKGDVPEGYKVSRKEKRNFPLILESPSPNQTSLYFCASSSPGQGREKLFFGSGTQLSVL.

This clone appeared a single time. V and J are TRBV19 and TRBJ2-6; perhaps TRBD2 as D (5 bases). Germline CDR1 is LNHDA and CDR2 is SQIVND (reference sequence). The V end was cut by 10 bases, the J end by 0 bases, with 10 bases between. This CDR3 region has 14 residues. CDR3 sequence reads: CATRLFSGANVLTF. The CDR3 nucleotides read TGTGCCACTCGACTATTCTCTGGGGCCAACGTCCTGACTTTC.

The CDR3 protein is CSATRTVATNEKLFF. As DNA, the CDR3 is TGCAGCGCTACAAGGACAGTTGCAACTAATGAAAAACTGTTTTTT. The chain links TRBV29-1 to TRBJ1-4; weak D call: TRBD1 (6 bases). Germline CDR1 and CDR2: SQVTM and ANQGSEA. This CDR3 region has 15 residues. V lost 7 bases and J 0 bases, leaving 15 bases between the germline ends.

The chain employs TRBV13 and TRBJ1-2; D might be TRBD1 (5 bases). Trimming shortened V by 0 bases and J by 6 bases, and 8 bases separated the two germline ends. CDR1 and CDR2 from the germline V gene are PRHDT and FYEKMQ (reference sequence). CDR3 length equals 13 residues. CDR3 region: CASSLGVTDGYTF. The CDR3 bases are TGTGCCAGCAGCTTAGGAGTGACAGATGGCTACACCTTC.

CDR3 residues: CASSFGTRDIQYF. The CDR3 coding sequence is TGTGCCAGCAGTTTCGGCACGCGGGACATTCAGTACTTC. V and J are TRBV12-3 or TRBV12-4 and TRBJ2-4; maybe TRBD2 (5 bases). V was clipped by 3 bases and J by 8 bases, with 11 bases between them. This CDR3 has 13 residues.

The CDR3 DNA is TGTGCCAGCAGCCTTAGGACTAGTGGGATGGGGGTGGACAATGAGCAGTTCTTC. Translated, it gives CASSLRTSGMGVDNEQFF. This rearrangement joins TRBV7-6 to TRBJ2-1; 7 bases line up with TRBD2. The CDR3 is 18 residues long. Germline V lookup: CDR1 SGHVS, CDR2 FNYEAQ. Germline trimming cut 5 bases from V and 5 bases from J; bases unmatched to any gene: 18. The complete variable domain, with remaining parts taken from reference TRBV7-6 and TRBJ2-1, reads GAGVSQSPRYKVTKRGQDVALRCDPISGHVSLYWYRQALGQGPEFLTYFNYEAQQDKSGLPNDRFSAERPEGSISTLTIQRTEQRDSAMYRCASSLRTSGMGVDNEQFFGPGTRLTVL.

The CDR3, as DNA: TGTGCCAGTACCTTCCGGGACAGAAACTATGGCTACACCTTC. It codes for CASTFRDRNYGYTF. The chain uses TRBV19 and TRBJ1-2; TRBD1 matches at 7 bases. Trimming at V came to 7 bases and at J to 2 bases, leaving 7 bases not matched to a gene. CDR3 length: 14 residues. Germline CDR1 is LNHDA and CDR2 is SQIVND (reference sequence).

This rearrangement joins TRBV5-1 to TRBJ2-1; D remains unclear. CDR3 length equals 14 residues. Germline values: CDR1 SGHRS, CDR2 YFSETQ. Trimming pared 3 bases from V and 2 bases from J, leaving 9 bases between. Written as DNA, the CDR3 is TGCGCCAGCAGCTCGAATGGGCCCTACAATGAGCAGTTCTTC. It translates to CASSSNGPYNEQFF.